Below, 27 T cell receptor beta chains from the same sample are listed, as sequenced in a study of CD8+ T cells in alopecia areata. The treatment here: oral pan-JAK inhibitor, 5-10 mg twice daily. The authors extracted RNA and reverse transcribed it into cDNA as the sequencing template. The assay was immunoSEQ multiplex PCR, and TCRdb's table has in-frame clones only and misses some. The data show 150,000 or so clones, with approximately 90% seen just once and roughly 13% held by the top ten. The sequenced sample was CD8+ T cells sorted from blood, obtained at week 4, from a patient treated with tofacitinib. These receptors came from a human donor with alopecia areata.

The chain joins TRBV13 to TRBJ1-3; TRBD1 agrees at 8 bases. The CDR3 is made up of 17 amino acids. V was clipped by 4 bases and J by 1 base; unmatched bases: 9. CDR1 is PRHDT and CDR2 is FYEKMQ in the germline V gene (reference sequence). CDR3 sequence reads: CASSSDPGGASGNTIYF. The CDR3 bases are TGTGCCAGCAGCTCCGACCCAGGGGGCGCGTCTGGAAACACCATATATTTT.

This chain uses TRBV18 with TRBJ1-4, with D maybe TRBD1 (6 bases). The germline gives CDR1 KGHSH, CDR2 LQKENI. This CDR3 spans 17 amino acids. Trimming removed 3 bases at V and 0 bases at J, with 14 bases between. The CDR3 DNA is TGTGCCAGCTCACCCAGGGACACCTTCGCAACTAATGAAAAACTGTTTTTT. This encodes CASSPRDTFATNEKLFF.

This chain uses TRBV7-9 with TRBJ1-6; D call uncertain. This CDR3 has 12 amino acids. CDR1 is SEHNR and CDR2 is FQNEAQ in the germline V gene (reference sequence). V lost 5 bases to trimming and J lost 9 bases, with 8 bases between them. This chain's CDR3 is CASSPGGSPLHF. DNA for the CDR3: TGTGCCAGCAGCCCCGGAGGTTCACCCCTCCACTTT. The full variable domain, its missing parts supplied by reference TRBV7-9 and TRBJ1-6, is DTGVSQNPRHKITKRGQNVTFRCDPISEHNRLYWYRQTLGQGPEFLTYFQNEAQLEKSRLLSDRFSAERPKGSFSTLEIQRTEQGDSAMYLCASSPGGSPLHFGNGTRLTVT.

The J gene is TRBJ2-5, the V gene TRBV5-1, with TRBD2 matching over 10 bases. CDR3 size: 16 residues. Germline-derived CDR1 and CDR2 are SGHRS and YFSETQ. V shed 5 bases, J shed 4 bases, and the junction held 11 bases outside the gene matches. Here the CDR3 reads CASSSGTSEEGETQYF. The CDR3 DNA sequence: TGCGCCAGCAGTTCCGGGACTAGCGAAGAGGGAGAGACCCAGTACTTC.

The rearrangement joins TRBV5-1 to TRBJ2-2; D might be TRBD1 (5 bases). CDR3 length: 15 residues. Germline V gives CDR1 SGHRS, CDR2 YFSETQ. V was trimmed by 5 bases and J by 7 bases, leaving 18 bases between them. CDR3 nucleotide sequence: TGCGCCAGCAGATACAGTAGGGGTTCTGGCGGGGAGCTGTTTTTT. This translates into CASRYSRGSGGELFF.

This clone was observed once. The rearrangement uses TRBV4-1 and TRBJ2-1; no definite D call. Trimming took off 6 bases at V and 7 bases at J, with 22 bases between the two ends. Germline assignment: CDR1 MGHRA and CDR2 YSYEKL. The CDR3 runs to 16 residues. CDR3 coding DNA: TGCGCCAGCAGTCAGTACCTGGGCCTCTCCGGAAATGAGCAGTTCTTC. Translated, it gives CASSQYLGLSGNEQFF.

V is TRBV9 and J is TRBJ2-7, with 9 bases lining up with TRBD2. Germline V gene lookup returns CDR1 SGDLS and CDR2 YYNGEE. V shed 0 bases and J 2 bases; nucleotides not matched to a gene: 3. CDR3 size: 15 residues. CDR3 bases: TGTGCCAGCAGCGTAGGGGGCGGGAGGGCCTACGAGCAGTACTTC. Translating it yields CASSVGGGRAYEQYF.

In its sample, this clone was seen once. For the CDR3, the DNA is TGTGCCAGCAGCTTAGCCCCGGGACCCAGAGGGGAGCAGTACTTC. Amino acid sequence: CASSLAPGPRGEQYF. This chain links TRBV7-9 with TRBJ2-7; either TRBD1 or TRBD2 may supply D (5 bases each). Germline V gives CDR1 SEHNR, CDR2 FQNEAQ (reference sequence). This CDR3 region has 15 residues. The V gene lost 0 bases and the J gene lost 7 bases, with 16 bases spanning the gap.

This clone has just a few counts. This sample includes further DNA sequences coding for the same CDR3. The CDR3 loop is CASSSTYEQYF. The CDR3 region has the DNA TGTGCCAGCAGCTCTACCTACGAGCAGTACTTC. The J gene is TRBJ2-7, the V gene TRBV7-9; D gene unclear. V was cut by 4 bases and J by 2 bases, with 3 bases left in between. Germline CDR1 and CDR2: SEHNR and FQNEAQ (reference sequence). The CDR3 runs 11 residues. Based on the CDR3 plus reference TRBV7-9 and TRBJ2-7, the full variable domain is DTGVSQNPRHKITKRGQNVTFRCDPISEHNRLYWYRQTLGQGPEFLTYFQNEAQLEKSRLLSDRFSAERPKGSFSTLEIQRTEQGDSAMYLCASSSTYEQYFGPGTRLTVT.

The chain employs TRBV1 and TRBJ2-4; TRBD2 is the table's D call and was not checked against the DNA. TRBV1 has pseudogene status. This CDR3 comprises 15 residues. The CDR3 DNA sequence: TGCACCAGCAGCCCACTTAGCGGGGGAAAGGACATTCAGTACTTC. It translates to CTSSPLSGGKDIQYF.

The V and J genes are TRBV5-1 and TRBJ2-1, with TRBD1 as a possible D gene (6 bases). Between the trimmed V and J ends, which lost 0 bases and 5 bases, there was a span of 6 bases. Looked up from germline, CDR1 is SGHRS and CDR2 is YFSETQ. The CDR3 spans 13 residues. The CDR3 here is CASSLGGHNEQFF. The DNA of the CDR3 is TGCGCCAGCAGCTTGGGGGGGCACAATGAGCAGTTCTTC.

This chain links TRBV5-1 with TRBJ2-2; D is undetermined. Trimming removed 5 bases from V and 1 base from J, with 3 bases in between. Germline CDR1 SGHRS, CDR2 YFSETQ. The CDR3 totals 12 residues. As DNA, the CDR3 is TGCGCCAGCAGATGGAACACCGGGGAGCTGTTTTTT. Translated: CASRWNTGELFF.

The genes are TRBV11-1 and TRBJ1-1; D gene uncertain. Between the trimmed V and J ends, which lost 2 bases and 1 base, there was a span of 11 bases. The CDR3 spans 15 residues. Germline CDR1 and CDR2: SGHAT and FQDESV (reference sequence). The CDR3 DNA reads TGTGCCAGCAGCTTATTTGGTCTGACGAACACTGAAGCTTTCTTT. Its translation is CASSLFGLTNTEAFF.

The rearrangement links TRBV30 to TRBJ2-4; 16 bases map to TRBD2. V dropped 5 bases and J dropped 1; count of bases not matched to a gene: 5. This CDR3 comprises 17 residues. The germline gives CDR1 GTSNPN, CDR2 SVGIG (reference sequence). The CDR3 DNA sequence: TGTGCCTGGCAGGGACTAGCGGGAGGGCCTGCCAAAAACATTCAGTACTTC. Translating gives CAWQGLAGGPAKNIQYF.

This rearrangement joins TRBV2 to TRBJ2-7; a weak D match, TRBD2 (5 bases). The CDR3 totals 15 residues. Germline loops: CDR1 SNHLY, CDR2 FYNNEI. Trimming removed 4 bases at V and 2 bases at J, with 15 bases between. For the CDR3, the DNA is TGTGCCAGCAGTGGAGGAACGGGATCTGCCTACGAGCAGTACTTC. This gives the protein CASSGGTGSAYEQYF.

The rearrangement joins TRBV29-1 to TRBJ1-1; TRBD1 is a possible D gene (6 bases). Trimming cost V 0 bases and J 5 bases, with 7 bases left between them. The CDR3 runs to 12 residues. CDR1 and CDR2 from the germline V gene are SQVTM and ANQGSEA. The CDR3 nucleotides are TGCAGCGTTGAAGATCAGGGGACTGAAGCTTTCTTT. Its translation: CSVEDQGTEAFF.

The chain uses TRBV15 and TRBJ2-7; TRBD1 matches 9 bases. V trimming: 5 bases; J trimming: 5 bases; junction bases outside the gene matches: 7. The CDR3 totals 14 residues. Germline CDR1 is LNHNV and CDR2 is YYDKDF (reference sequence). The CDR3 DNA reads as TGTGCCACCAGCGGGGGACAGGGTGTCGACGAGCAGTACTTC. This codes for CATSGGQGVDEQYF. The variable domain in full, with the rest retrieved from reference TRBV15 and TRBJ2-7, is DAMVIQNPRYQVTQFGKPVTLSCSQTLNHNVMYWYQQKSSQAPKLLFHYYDKDFNNEADTPDNFQSRRPNTSFCFLDIRSPGLGDTAMYLCATSGGQGVDEQYFGPGTRLTVT.

This clone was observed once. The chain couples TRBV10-2 to TRBJ2-1; 7 nucleotides line up with TRBD2. CDR3 length equals 15 residues. Per the germline V gene, CDR1 is WSHSY and CDR2 is SAAADI. V was pared by 4 bases and J by 3 bases, with 6 bases of the junction left unmatched. The CDR3: CASSGRAGDYNEQFF. CDR3 DNA: TGCGCCAGCAGTGGACGGGCGGGGGACTACAATGAGCAGTTCTTC.

The sample holds one count of this clone. The CDR3, as DNA: TGTGCCTGGAGTGAAACAGGTTCCACTGAAGCTTTCTTT. Translation: CAWSETGSTEAFF. J is TRBJ1-1 and V is TRBV30, with TRBD1 as a possible D gene (5 bases). The length of the CDR3 is 13 residues. V dropped 1 base and J dropped 4 bases, with 10 bases sitting between them. Germline-derived CDR1 and CDR2 are GTSNPN and SVGIG (reference sequence).

The chain employs TRBV10-3 and TRBJ2-1, with TRBD1 identical over 8 bases. V lost 4 bases and J lost 7; bases outside the gene matches: 12. This CDR3 contains 16 residues. Germline CDR1 is ENHRY and CDR2 is SYGVKD. The CDR3 bases are TGTGCCATCAGTGGGCCGGACAGGGTAGTCCGGAATGAGCAGTTCTTC. It yields the protein CAISGPDRVVRNEQFF.

The chain is built from TRBV19 and TRBJ2-7; D unclear. Trimming removed 4 bases from V and 2 bases from J, with 15 bases in between. Germline loops: CDR1 LNHDA, CDR2 SQIVND (reference sequence). The CDR3 totals 15 residues. The CDR3 sequence: CASSTLTGLTYEQYF. The CDR3 nucleotides read TGTGCCAGTAGTACCCTAACGGGTCTAACCTACGAGCAGTACTTC.

This clone occurred once. The chain couples TRBV25-1 to TRBJ2-3; D perhaps matches TRBD2 (6 bases). Trimming took off 2 bases at V and 11 bases at J, with 23 bases between the two ends. Germline lookup yields CDR1 MGHDK and CDR2 SYGVNS. This CDR3 has 16 residues. The CDR3 DNA is TGTGCCAGCAGTGAACAAACGGGACTCCCGTATGGGGTGCAGTATTTT. Amino acid sequence: CASSEQTGLPYGVQYF.

The V call is TRBV6-5, the J call TRBJ2-5; 11 nucleotides match TRBD2. The CDR3 loop spans 16 amino acids. Trimming at V came to 6 bases and at J to 0 bases, leaving 6 bases not matched to a gene. Germline assignment: CDR1 MNHEY and CDR2 SVGAGI. CDR3 sequence (DNA): TGTGCCAGCAGCTACCGACTAGCGGGATACCAAGAGACCCAGTACTTC. Translating gives CASSYRLAGYQETQYF.

This clone has a single count. This chain joins TRBV5-4 and TRBJ2-1, with 10 bases that match TRBD2. V trimming: 0 bases; J trimming: 2 bases; junction bases outside the gene matches: 2. In germline, CDR1 is SGHNT, CDR2 YYREEE (reference sequence). This CDR3 spans 16 amino acids. For the CDR3, the DNA is TGTGCCAGCAGCTTGGAACTAGCGGGAACCTACAATGAGCAGTTCTTC. Residues: CASSLELAGTYNEQFF.

The V call is TRBV5-1, the J call TRBJ2-3; 8 bases match TRBD2. CDR1 is SGHRS, CDR2 YFSETQ, per germline. The trim removed 0 bases at V and 6 bases at J, leaving 9 bases unmatched. The CDR3 extends over 16 amino acids. The CDR3 loop is CASSLALAGPPDTQYF. For the CDR3, the DNA is TGCGCCAGCAGCTTGGCGCTAGCGGGCCCTCCGGATACGCAGTATTTT.

This clone was seen only a few times. This sequence joins TRBV4-2 and TRBJ2-3, with 10 bases matching TRBD2. The CDR3 covers 18 residues. CDR1 is LGHNA and CDR2 is YNFKEQ in the germline V gene. V lost 0 bases and J lost 2; bases outside the gene matches: 8. This chain's CDR3 is CASSQDLSGGEPTDTQYF. In DNA form, the CDR3 reads TGTGCCAGCAGCCAAGATTTGAGCGGGGGGGAGCCCACAGATACGCAGTATTTT.

The chain carries TRBV7-9 and TRBJ2-5; D possibly uses TRBD1 or TRBD2 (5 bases each). Germline V gene data show CDR1 as SEHNR and CDR2 as FQNEAQ (reference sequence). Between the trimmed V and J ends, which lost 5 bases and 3 bases, there was a span of 16 bases. This CDR3 contains 15 residues. CDR3 protein: CASSRNTRGEETQYF. The CDR3 coding sequence is TGTGCCAGCAGCCGGAATACGAGGGGTGAAGAGACCCAGTACTTC.